This T cell receptor (beta chain) emerged from a study of cytomegalovirus exposure and HLA in healthy donors. Study-level results: CMV antigen specificity of a few CMV-associated chains was confirmed in vitro.

About this clone itself: Its antigen is currently unknown.

The CDR3 length is 15 residues. Germline V gives CDR1 SGHRS, CDR2 YFSETQ. J lost 8 bases, V lost 4 bases, and 12 bases had no gene match. The primer mix had 60 Vbeta and 13 Jbeta primers. TCRdb keeps only in-frame clones here, not all; method: immunoSEQ multiplex PCR. The sample table sets out over 60,000 clones. The clonotype originates from a female donor in good health and CMV-seropositive. The sequenced sample was PBMCs. The chain joins TRBV5-1 to TRBJ1-2, with TRBD1 matching 9 bases. The CDR3 loop reads CASSLWDREVDGYTF. CDR3 DNA sequence: TGCGCCAGCAGCCTCTGGGACAGGGAGGTCGACGGCTACACCTTC.